This TCR beta chain was sequenced for a study of blood T cell repertoires in COVID-19. The table came from immunoSEQ multiplex PCR; TCRdb's copy has only in-frame clones and leaves some out. Altogether about 300,000 clones are present, roughly nine tenths being singletons, with the ten largest covering 4.5% to 6.5%. Germline loops: CDR1 MNHEY, CDR2 SVGEGT. Unmatched junction bases numbered 13, after V lost 3 bases and J lost 8 bases. CDR3 size: 17 residues. The sequencing sample was made of PBMCs or T cells enriched from blood (not recorded which). This TCR was recovered from a man in his sixties who had recovered from COVID-19. This chain connects TRBV6-2 or TRBV6-3 to TRBJ2-1; 10 positions agree with TRBD2. In DNA form, the CDR3 reads TGTGCCAGCAGTTATCACTTACTAGCGGGGAAGGGCGATGAGCAGTTCTTC. This translates into CASSYHLLAGKGDEQFF.